These 4 T cell receptor beta chains originate from one sample sequenced in a study of blood T cell repertoires in COVID-19. Only in-frame clones appear in the TCRdb table, and some are missing; sequencing was by immunoSEQ multiplex PCR. The sample contains under 80,000 clones, around 80% of which appear only once. Sequencing was performed on peripheral blood. The source of these receptors is a man aged 50-60 years with acute or convalescent COVID-19.

The chain joins TRBV7-9 to TRBJ2-2; TRBD2 might be the D (6 bases). This CDR3 has 17 residues. CDR1 is SEHNR, CDR2 FQNEAQ, per germline (reference sequence). V was cut by 4 bases and J by 3 bases, with 18 bases left in between. CDR3 amino acids: CASSYRGGVSDTGELFF. In nucleotides, the CDR3 is TGTGCCAGCAGCTACCGAGGCGGGGTTTCGGACACCGGGGAGCTGTTTTTT.

The chain uses TRBV11-2 and TRBJ2-2; the D gene is possibly TRBD2 (6 bases). Germline V CDR1 and CDR2: SGHAT, FQNNGV. V gave up 5 bases and J gave up 7 bases, with 8 bases separating them. This CDR3 has 12 residues. The CDR3 region is CASSPGVGELFF. CDR3 coding DNA: TGTGCCAGCAGCCCGGGGGTCGGGGAGCTGTTTTTT.

This chain links TRBV15 with TRBJ1-2; TRBD1 aligns across 8 bases. Germline V gene sequence: CDR1 LNHNV, CDR2 YYDKDF (reference sequence). V lost 0 bases to trimming and J lost 7 bases; unmatched junction nucleotides: 4. The CDR3 consists of 14 residues. CDR3 sequence reads: CATSRDRTGLGYTF. The CDR3 DNA is TGTGCCACCAGCAGAGATAGGACAGGGCTTGGCTACACCTTC.

This chain links TRBV7-8 with TRBJ2-1, with D possibly TRBD1 on 6 matching bases. The ends were cut back, 1 base at V and 7 bases at J, with 14 bases in the middle. CDR1 is SGHVS and CDR2 is FQNEAQ in the germline V gene. The CDR3 runs to 15 residues. CDR3 nucleotide sequence: TGTGCCAGCAGCTTAGAGGCAGGGGTGTGGAATGAGCAGTTCTTC. Protein product: CASSLEAGVWNEQFF. Looking up the rest from reference TRBV7-8 and TRBJ2-1 gives the full variable domain: GAGVSQSPRYKVAKRGQDVALRCDPISGHVSLFWYQQALGQGPEFLTYFQNEAQLDKSGLPSDRFFAERPEGSVSTLKIQRTQQEDSAVYLCASSLEAGVWNEQFFGPGTRLTVL.